The next 15 T cell receptor beta chains were all read from a single sample in a study of T cells after yellow fever vaccination. One entry per CDR3 protein, called by TCRdb with MiXCR from the 5' RACE reads. The sample has roughly 400,000 distinct CDR3 sequences, about 17% seen once; the top ten hold roughly a sixth. The sample here was PBMCs, taken before the yellow fever booster vaccination. The receptors originated from a man aged 18 to 29 who received the YFV17D yellow fever vaccine.

A remark on this clonotype: Since no conserved phenylalanine or tryptophan closes the CDR3, a read error is the likely cause. The chain carries TRBV7-2 and TRBJ1-3; D might be TRBD1 (5 bases). Trimming took 7 bases from V and 3 from J, leaving 10 bases between them. Per germline, CDR1 SGHTA and CDR2 FQGNSA. CDR3 size: 13 residues. The CDR3 DNA sequence: TGTGCCAGCACTCCGGGGCATGGAAACACCATATATATT. Translation gives CASTPGHGNTIYI.

The chain uses TRBV7-3 and TRBJ2-2, with D possibly TRBD1 on 6 matching bases. The CDR3 consists of 16 residues. The V end lost 6 bases, the J end lost 6 bases, and 20 bases lay between the germline ends. Germline V gene data show CDR1 as SGHTA and CDR2 as FQGTGA. This chain's CDR3 is CASSFDPTGLAGELFF. CDR3 nucleotides: TGTGCCAGCAGTTTCGACCCGACAGGTTTGGCCGGGGAGCTGTTTTTT. The complete variable domain, with remaining parts taken from reference TRBV7-3 and TRBJ2-2, reads GAGVSQTPSNKVTEKGKYVELRCDPISGHTALYWYRQSLGQGPEFLIYFQGTGAADDSGLPNDRFFAVRPEGSVSTLKIQRTERGDSAVYLCASSFDPTGLAGELFFGEGSRLTVL.

This clonotype has just a few counts. The CDR3 protein is CASRPGQGNEQYF. The CDR3 DNA is TGTGCCAGCAGGCCCGGACAGGGGAACGAGCAGTACTTC. The J gene is TRBJ2-7, the V gene TRBV6-5, with 9 nucleotides matching TRBD1. With 6 bases clipped from V and 5 bases from J, the junction kept 5 bases outside the gene matches. Germline V CDR1 and CDR2: MNHEY, SVGAGI. The CDR3 spans 13 residues.

This clonotype was detected once. The chain has TRBV20-1 and TRBJ2-7, with D possibly TRBD1 on 6 matching bases. The CDR3 is made up of 15 amino acids. The ends were cut back, 0 bases at V and 7 bases at J, with 19 bases in the middle. Per germline, CDR1 DFQATT and CDR2 SNEGSKA (reference sequence). The CDR3 sequence is CSAREKGTSHWEQYF. CDR3 DNA sequence: TGCAGTGCTAGAGAGAAGGGGACATCCCACTGGGAGCAGTACTTC.

The chain recombines TRBV20-1 with TRBJ1-4; 7 bases are shared with TRBD1. Looked up from germline, CDR1 is DFQATT and CDR2 is SNEGSKA (reference sequence). Trimming at V came to 3 bases and at J to 3 bases, leaving 4 bases not matched to a gene. This CDR3 contains 14 residues. The CDR3 loop reads CSASEDRSNEKLFF. DNA of the CDR3: TGCAGTGCTAGTGAGGACAGGTCTAATGAAAAACTGTTTTTT.

The chain links TRBV12-3 or TRBV12-4 to TRBJ2-2; 9 bases line up with TRBD2. V gave up 3 bases and J gave up 6 bases; unmatched junction bases: 5. The CDR3 is 15 amino acids. CDR3 sequence (DNA): TGTGCCAGCAGTTTGATTAGCGGGGGAGCCGGGGAGCTGTTTTTT. This sequence encodes CASSLISGGAGELFF.

This clonotype was seen a handful of times. The chain has TRBV27 and TRBJ2-1; 7 bases agree with TRBD2. Per germline, CDR1 MNHEY and CDR2 SMNVEV (reference sequence). This CDR3 contains 17 residues. Trimming took 2 bases from V and 1 from J; bases not matched to a gene: 8. The CDR3 sequence: CASSLLGGGGSYNEQFF. In DNA form, the CDR3 reads TGTGCCAGCAGTTTACTCGGCGGCGGGGGATCCTACAATGAGCAGTTCTTC.

This chain joins TRBV5-1 and TRBJ2-6, with a weak D call TRBD1 (5 bases). Germline CDR1 and CDR2: SGHRS and YFSETQ. This CDR3 spans 18 amino acids. V was clipped by 0 bases and J by 0 bases, with 13 bases between them. The CDR3 DNA follows: TGCGCCAGCAGCTTGGTCGGACATCTCGTCTCTGGGGCCAACGTCCTGACTTTC. Its translation: CASSLVGHLVSGANVLTF.

This clonotype was seen a few times. The chain recombines TRBV27 with TRBJ2-6; no definite D call. The CDR3 contains 15 residues. The ends were cut back, 3 bases at V and 1 base at J, with 7 bases in the middle. CDR1 is MNHEY and CDR2 is SMNVEV in the germline V gene (reference sequence). The DNA of the CDR3 is TGTGCCAGCAGTTTCTTGGCGTCTGGGGCCAACGTCCTGACTTTC. Its translation: CASSFLASGANVLTF.

This clonotype was seen a handful of times. The J gene is TRBJ2-3, the V gene TRBV9; 7 bases agree with TRBD1. The CDR3 totals 15 residues. V dropped 5 bases and J dropped 2; count of bases not matched to a gene: 8. Germline V CDR1 and CDR2: SGDLS, YYNGEE. The CDR3 protein is CASRPTGDPTDTQYF. The CDR3 DNA reads TGTGCCAGCAGGCCAACAGGGGACCCCACAGATACGCAGTATTTT.

The chain uses TRBV30 and TRBJ1-3; no clear D gene. The CDR3 is made up of 15 amino acids. V lost 5 bases to trimming and J lost 0 bases, with 14 bases between them. Germline V gene lookup returns CDR1 GTSNPN and CDR2 SVGIG (reference sequence). DNA of the CDR3: TGTGCCTGGGGCGGGGAAGCGAGCTCTGGAAACACCATATATTTT. Residues: CAWGGEASSGNTIYF.

This clonotype was counted between two and nine times. The chain carries TRBV7-9 and TRBJ2-2; D might be TRBD1 (5 bases). The V gene's germline CDR1 is SEHNR and CDR2 FQNEAQ (reference sequence). CDR3 length equals 15 residues. V shed 2 bases and J shed 2 bases, with 9 bases lying between them. In DNA form, the CDR3 reads TGTGCCAGCAGCTTACAGGGCATTAACACCGGGGAGCTGTTTTTT. This sequence encodes CASSLQGINTGELFF. The variable domain in full, with the rest retrieved from reference TRBV7-9 and TRBJ2-2, is DTGVSQNPRHKITKRGQNVTFRCDPISEHNRLYWYRQTLGQGPEFLTYFQNEAQLEKSRLLSDRFSAERPKGSFSTLEIQRTEQGDSAMYLCASSLQGINTGELFFGEGSRLTVL.

The chain employs TRBV5-1 and TRBJ2-1; 8 bases fit TRBD1. The CDR3 has 14 amino acids. J was trimmed by 4 bases and V by 3 bases; bases with no gene match: 3. The germline V gene encodes CDR1 SGHRS and CDR2 YFSETQ. This chain's CDR3 is CASSYGTGYNEQFF. The CDR3 coding sequence is TGCGCCAGCAGCTATGGGACAGGTTACAATGAGCAGTTCTTC.

CDR3 residues: CASSLRVGPQETQYF. In DNA form, the CDR3 reads TGTGCCAGCAGCTTAAGGGTCGGCCCTCAAGAGACCCAGTACTTC. This sequence joins TRBV7-7 and TRBJ2-5; D is unresolved. Germline CDR1 and CDR2: SSHAT and FNYEAQ (reference sequence). V was clipped by 2 bases and J by 2 bases, with 12 bases between them. The CDR3 loop spans 15 amino acids.

Only a few counts were recorded for this clonotype. This chain connects TRBV10-2 to TRBJ2-5; D is possibly TRBD2 (7 bases). This CDR3 has 14 residues. Trimming pared 4 bases from V and 6 bases from J, leaving 15 bases between. From germline, CDR1 is WSHSY and CDR2 SAAADI. The CDR3 region has the DNA TGCGCCAGCAGTGGAAGCCTCGGGGGGCAGACCCAGTACTTC. Translating it yields CASSGSLGGQTQYF.